Described below is a single T cell receptor beta chain sequence and its context. Method: immunoSEQ multiplex PCR; TCRdb's copy keeps in-frame clones and lacks some. This sample yields some 70,000 clones, of which less than 98% are seen a single time; 0.25% to 0.35% belongs to the top ten. The data derive from a study of technical replicates of blood from several donors. Germline lookup yields CDR1 MDHEN and CDR2 SYDVKM. Trimming cost V 4 bases and J 12 bases; bases outside gene matches: 14. The CDR3 is made up of 15 amino acids. This TCR was recovered from a human donor in good health. The chain has TRBV28 and TRBJ1-4, with 7 bases aligning to TRBD1. The sequencing sample was made of T cells isolated from PBMCs. CDR3 in amino acids: CASSSPGQYPRELFF. CDR3 DNA: TGTGCCAGCAGTTCCCCGGGACAGTACCCGAGGGAACTGTTTTTT.